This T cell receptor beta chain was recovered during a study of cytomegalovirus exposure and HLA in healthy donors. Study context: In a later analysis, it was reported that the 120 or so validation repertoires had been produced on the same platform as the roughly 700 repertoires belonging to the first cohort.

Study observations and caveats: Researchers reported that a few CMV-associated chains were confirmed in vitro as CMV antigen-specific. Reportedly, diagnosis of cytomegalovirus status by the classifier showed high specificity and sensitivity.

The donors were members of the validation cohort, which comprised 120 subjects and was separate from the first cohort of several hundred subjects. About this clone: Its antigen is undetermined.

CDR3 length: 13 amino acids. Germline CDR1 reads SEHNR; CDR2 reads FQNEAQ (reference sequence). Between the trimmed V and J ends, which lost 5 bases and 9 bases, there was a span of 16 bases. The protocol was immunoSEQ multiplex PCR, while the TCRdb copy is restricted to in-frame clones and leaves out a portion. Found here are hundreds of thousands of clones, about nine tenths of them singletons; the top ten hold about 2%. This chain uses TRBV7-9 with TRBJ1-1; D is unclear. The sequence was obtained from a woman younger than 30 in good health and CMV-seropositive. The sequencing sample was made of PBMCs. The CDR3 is CASSRVAGLKAFF. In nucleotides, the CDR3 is TGTGCCAGCAGCCGCGTCGCGGGTCTGAAAGCTTTCTTT.